The 2 T cell receptor beta chains reported below all come from one sample, sequenced in a study of T cell changes during pregnancy in multiple sclerosis. Sequencing used immunoSEQ multiplex PCR; TCRdb keeps in-frame clones, though not all of them. Of about 110,000 clones listed, 80% to 95% are singletons. Sample: peripheral blood, taken in the third trimester of pregnancy. The receptor source for this set is a female donor in good health, enrolled as a control in a pregnancy study.

The rearrangement joins TRBV4-2 to TRBJ2-3; D gene uncertain. CDR1 is LGHNA, CDR2 YNFKEQ, per germline. Trimming removed 0 bases from V and 5 bases from J, with 21 bases in between. The CDR3 consists of 18 residues. The CDR3: CASSQDVSSLVGEDTQYF. DNA for the CDR3: TGTGCCAGCAGCCAAGACGTTAGTAGCTTGGTCGGCGAAGATACGCAGTATTTT.

V is TRBV9 and J is TRBJ2-6; D may be TRBD2 (6 bases). The CDR3 consists of 15 residues. Trimming removed 0 bases at V and 3 bases at J, with 7 bases between. The V gene's germline CDR1 is SGDLS and CDR2 YYNGEE. The DNA of the CDR3 is TGTGCCAGCAGCGTAGTGGGGGGTGGGGCCAACGTCCTGACTTTC. It translates to CASSVVGGGANVLTF.